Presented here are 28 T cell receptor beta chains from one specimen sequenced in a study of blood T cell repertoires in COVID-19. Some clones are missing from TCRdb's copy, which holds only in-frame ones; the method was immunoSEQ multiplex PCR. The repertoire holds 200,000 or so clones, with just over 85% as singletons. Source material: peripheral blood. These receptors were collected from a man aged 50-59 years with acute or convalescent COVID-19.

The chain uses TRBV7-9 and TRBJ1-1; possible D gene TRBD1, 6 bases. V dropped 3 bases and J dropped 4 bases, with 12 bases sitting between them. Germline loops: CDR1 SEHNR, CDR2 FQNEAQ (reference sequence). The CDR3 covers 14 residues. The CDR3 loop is CASSLQGLGTEAFF. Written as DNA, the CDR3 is TGTGCCAGCAGCTTGCAGGGGTTGGGCACTGAAGCTTTCTTT.

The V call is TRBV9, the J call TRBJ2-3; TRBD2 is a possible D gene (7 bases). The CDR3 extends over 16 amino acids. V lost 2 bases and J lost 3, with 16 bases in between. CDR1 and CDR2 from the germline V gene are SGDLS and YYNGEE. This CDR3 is CASSVLGGAFTDTQYF. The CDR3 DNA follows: TGTGCCAGCAGCGTCCTTGGGGGGGCTTTTACAGATACGCAGTATTTT.

The CDR3 bases are TGTGCCAGCAGCGTAGACAGGGGTTATTCCTACGAGCAGTACTTC. This translates into CASSVDRGYSYEQYF. The rearrangement uses TRBV7-2 and TRBJ2-7; 8 bases align to TRBD1. Germline CDR1 SGHTA, CDR2 FQGNSA. This CDR3 spans 15 amino acids. J gave up 1 base and V 5 bases, and 7 bases lay outside the gene matches.

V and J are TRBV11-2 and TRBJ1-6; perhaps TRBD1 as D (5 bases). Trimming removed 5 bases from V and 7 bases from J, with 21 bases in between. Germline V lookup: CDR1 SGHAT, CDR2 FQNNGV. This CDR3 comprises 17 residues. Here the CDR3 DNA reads TGTGCCAGCAGCCTACCAAGGGGTGGGCGTAGGAATTCACCCCTCCACTTT. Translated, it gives CASSLPRGGRRNSPLHF. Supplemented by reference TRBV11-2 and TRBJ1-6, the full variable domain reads EAGVAQSPRYKIIEKRQSVAFWCNPISGHATLYWYQQILGQGPKLLIQFQNNGVVDDSQLPKDRFSAERLKGVDSTLKIQPAKLEDSAVYLCASSLPRGGRRNSPLHFGNGTRLTVT.

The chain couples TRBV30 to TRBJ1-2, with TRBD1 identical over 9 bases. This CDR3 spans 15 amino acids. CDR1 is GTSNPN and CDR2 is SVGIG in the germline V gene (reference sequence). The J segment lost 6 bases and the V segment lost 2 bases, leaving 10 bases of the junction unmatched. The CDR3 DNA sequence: TGTGCCTGGAGTAGAACGGACAGGGGAATTCATGGCTACACCTTC. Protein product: CAWSRTDRGIHGYTF. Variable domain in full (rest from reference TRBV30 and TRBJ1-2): SQTIHQWPATLVQPVGSPLSLECTVEGTSNPNLYWYRQAAGRGLQLLFYSVGIGQISSEVPQNLSASRPQDRQFILSSKKLLLSDSGFYLCAWSRTDRGIHGYTFGSGTRLTVV.

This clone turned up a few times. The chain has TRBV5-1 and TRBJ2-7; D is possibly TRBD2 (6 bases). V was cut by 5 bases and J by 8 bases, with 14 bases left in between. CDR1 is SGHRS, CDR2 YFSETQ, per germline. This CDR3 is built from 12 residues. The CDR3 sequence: CASRHQEGKQYF. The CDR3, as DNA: TGCGCCAGCAGGCACCAGGAGGGTAAGCAGTACTTC.

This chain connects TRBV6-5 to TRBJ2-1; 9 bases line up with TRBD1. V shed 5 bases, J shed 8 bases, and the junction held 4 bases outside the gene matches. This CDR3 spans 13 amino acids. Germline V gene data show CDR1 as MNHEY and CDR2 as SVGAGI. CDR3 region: CASSRGQGDEQFF. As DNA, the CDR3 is TGTGCCAGCAGTAGGGGACAGGGCGATGAGCAGTTCTTC.

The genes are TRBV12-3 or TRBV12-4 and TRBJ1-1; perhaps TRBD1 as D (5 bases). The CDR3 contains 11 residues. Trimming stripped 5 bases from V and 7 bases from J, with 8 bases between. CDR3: CASSGQIEAFF. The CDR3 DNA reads TGTGCCAGCAGTGGACAAATTGAAGCTTTCTTT.

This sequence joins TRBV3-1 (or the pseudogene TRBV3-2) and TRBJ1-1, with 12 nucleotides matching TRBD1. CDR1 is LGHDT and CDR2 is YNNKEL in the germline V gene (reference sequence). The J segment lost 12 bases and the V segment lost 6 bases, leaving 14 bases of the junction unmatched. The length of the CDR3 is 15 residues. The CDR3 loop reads CASSLDGDRGRRTFF. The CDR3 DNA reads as TGTGCCAGCAGTCTCGACGGGGACAGGGGGCGAAGAACTTTCTTT.

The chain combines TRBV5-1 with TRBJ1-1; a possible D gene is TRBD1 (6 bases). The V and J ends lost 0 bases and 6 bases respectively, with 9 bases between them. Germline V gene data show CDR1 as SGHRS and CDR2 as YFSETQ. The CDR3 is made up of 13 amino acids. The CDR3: CASSLGGGPEAFF. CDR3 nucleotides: TGCGCCAGCAGCTTGGGAGGGGGACCTGAAGCTTTCTTT.

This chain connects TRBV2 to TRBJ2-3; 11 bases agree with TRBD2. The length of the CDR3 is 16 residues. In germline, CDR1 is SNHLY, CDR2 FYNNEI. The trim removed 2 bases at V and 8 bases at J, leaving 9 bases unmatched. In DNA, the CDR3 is TGTGCCAGCAGTGAATTTGCCACTAGCGGGGGAGGTACGCAGTATTTT. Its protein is CASSEFATSGGGTQYF.

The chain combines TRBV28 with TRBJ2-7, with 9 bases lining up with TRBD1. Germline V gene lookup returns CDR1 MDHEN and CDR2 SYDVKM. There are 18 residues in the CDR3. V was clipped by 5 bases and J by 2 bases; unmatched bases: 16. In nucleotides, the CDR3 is TGTGCCAGCAGTCCCCGTGGGACAGGGATTTTGTTAGCCTACGAGCAGTACTTC. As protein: CASSPRGTGILLAYEQYF.

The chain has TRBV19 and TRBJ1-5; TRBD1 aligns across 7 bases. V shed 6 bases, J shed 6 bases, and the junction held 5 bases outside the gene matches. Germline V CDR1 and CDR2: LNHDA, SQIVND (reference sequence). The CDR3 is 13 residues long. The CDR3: CASRQGGSQPQHF. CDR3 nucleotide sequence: TGTGCCAGTAGACAAGGGGGCAGTCAGCCCCAGCATTTT.

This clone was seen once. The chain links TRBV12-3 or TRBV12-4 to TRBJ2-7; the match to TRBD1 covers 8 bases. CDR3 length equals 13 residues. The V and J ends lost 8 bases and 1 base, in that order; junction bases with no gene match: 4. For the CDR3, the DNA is TGTGCCAGCGGTACAGGGGGTTCCTACGAGCAGTACTTC. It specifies CASGTGGSYEQYF.

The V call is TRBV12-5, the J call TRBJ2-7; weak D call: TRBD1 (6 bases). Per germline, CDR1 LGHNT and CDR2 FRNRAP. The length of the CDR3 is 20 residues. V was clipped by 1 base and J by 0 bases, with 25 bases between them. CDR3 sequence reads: CASGLGRPAFDRTLSYEQYF. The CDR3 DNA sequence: TGTGCTAGTGGTTTGGGACGCCCCGCTTTCGACAGGACCCTCTCCTACGAGCAGTACTTC.

DNA for the CDR3: TGCGCCAGCAGCCAAGCCCCCCGGACAGGGTCCACTGAAGCTTTCTTT. It yields the protein CASSQAPRTGSTEAFF. V is TRBV4-1 and J is TRBJ1-1, with 8 positions matching TRBD1. Trimming took 1 base from V and 4 from J; bases not matched to a gene: 8. The CDR3 extends over 16 amino acids. Germline CDR1 MGHRA, CDR2 YSYEKL.

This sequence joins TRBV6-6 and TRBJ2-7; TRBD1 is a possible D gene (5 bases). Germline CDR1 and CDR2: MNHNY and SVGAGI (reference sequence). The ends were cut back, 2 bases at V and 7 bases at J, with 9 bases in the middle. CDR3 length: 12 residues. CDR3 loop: CASSYQGLEQYF. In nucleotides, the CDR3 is TGTGCCAGCAGTTACCAGGGTTTGGAGCAGTACTTC.

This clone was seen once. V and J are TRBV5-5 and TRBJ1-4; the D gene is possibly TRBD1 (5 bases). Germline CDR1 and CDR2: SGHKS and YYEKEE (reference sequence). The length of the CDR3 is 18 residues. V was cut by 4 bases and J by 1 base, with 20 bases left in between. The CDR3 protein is CASSGWLGARKTNEKLFF. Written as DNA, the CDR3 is TGTGCCAGCAGCGGGTGGCTAGGGGCACGGAAAACTAATGAAAAACTGTTTTTT.

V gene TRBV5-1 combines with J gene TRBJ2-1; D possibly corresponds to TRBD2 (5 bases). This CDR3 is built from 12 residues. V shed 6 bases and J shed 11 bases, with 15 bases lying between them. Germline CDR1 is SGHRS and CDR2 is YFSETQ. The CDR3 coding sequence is TGCGCCAGCAACAATGACCGGGAAAAGCAGTTCTTC. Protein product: CASNNDREKQFF.

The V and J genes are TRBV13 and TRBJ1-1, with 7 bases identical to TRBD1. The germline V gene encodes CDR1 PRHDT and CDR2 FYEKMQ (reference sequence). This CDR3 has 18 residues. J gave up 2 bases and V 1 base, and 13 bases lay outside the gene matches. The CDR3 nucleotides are TGTGCCAGCAGCTTAGCCGCGGGACAGCAGTACGTAAACACTGAAGCTTTCTTT. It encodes CASSLAAGQQYVNTEAFF.

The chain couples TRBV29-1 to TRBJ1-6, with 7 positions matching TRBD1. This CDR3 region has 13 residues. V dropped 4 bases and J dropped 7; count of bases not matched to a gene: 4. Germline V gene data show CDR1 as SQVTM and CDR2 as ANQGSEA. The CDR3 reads CSVAGTANSPLHF. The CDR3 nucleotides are TGCAGCGTTGCCGGGACAGCAAATTCACCCCTCCACTTT.

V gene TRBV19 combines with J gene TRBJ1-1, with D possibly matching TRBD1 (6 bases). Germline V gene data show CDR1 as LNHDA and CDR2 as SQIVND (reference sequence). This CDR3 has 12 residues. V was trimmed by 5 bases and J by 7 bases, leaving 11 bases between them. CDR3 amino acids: CASSSVGHEAFF. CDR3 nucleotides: TGTGCCAGTAGTTCAGTGGGACATGAAGCTTTCTTT.

CDR3 nucleotides: TGTGCCTGGACGTATTCAGGGGGCATGGCCTATGGCTACACCTTC. It is translated as CAWTYSGGMAYGYTF. The rearrangement joins TRBV30 to TRBJ1-2; 8 bases align to TRBD1. V was pared by 4 bases and J by 4 bases, with 11 bases of the junction left unmatched. CDR1 is GTSNPN, CDR2 SVGIG, per germline (reference sequence). The CDR3 totals 15 residues.

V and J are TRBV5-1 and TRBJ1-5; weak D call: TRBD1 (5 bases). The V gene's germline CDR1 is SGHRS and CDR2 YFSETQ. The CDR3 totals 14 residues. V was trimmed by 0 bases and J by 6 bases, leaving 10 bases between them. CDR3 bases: TGCGCCAGCAGCTTGGGGCAGGGCGGTCAGCCCCAGCATTTT. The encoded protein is CASSLGQGGQPQHF.

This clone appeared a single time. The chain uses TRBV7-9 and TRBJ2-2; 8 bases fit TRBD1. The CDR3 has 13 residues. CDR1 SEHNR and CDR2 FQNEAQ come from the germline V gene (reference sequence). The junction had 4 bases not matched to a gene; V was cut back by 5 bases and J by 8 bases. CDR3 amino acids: CASSPRGLGELFF. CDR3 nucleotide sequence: TGTGCCAGCAGCCCCAGGGGGCTGGGGGAGCTGTTTTTT.

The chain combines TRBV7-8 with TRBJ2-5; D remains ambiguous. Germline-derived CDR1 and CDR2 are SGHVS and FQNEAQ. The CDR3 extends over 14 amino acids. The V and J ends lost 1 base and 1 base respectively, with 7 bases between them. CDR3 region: CASSLGGSQETQYF. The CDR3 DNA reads TGTGCCAGCAGCTTAGGAGGCAGCCAAGAGACCCAGTACTTC.

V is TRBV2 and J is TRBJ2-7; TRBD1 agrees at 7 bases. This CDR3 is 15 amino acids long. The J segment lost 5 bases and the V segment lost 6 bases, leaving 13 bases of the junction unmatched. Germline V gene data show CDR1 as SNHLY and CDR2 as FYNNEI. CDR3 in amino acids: CASSVWGTQGDEQYF. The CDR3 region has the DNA TGTGCCAGCAGCGTGTGGGGAACGCAGGGGGACGAGCAGTACTTC.

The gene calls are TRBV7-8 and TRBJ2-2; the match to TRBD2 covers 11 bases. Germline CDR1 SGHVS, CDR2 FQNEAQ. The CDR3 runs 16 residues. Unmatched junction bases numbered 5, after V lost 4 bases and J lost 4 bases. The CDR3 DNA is TGTGCCAGCAGCTGGCTAGCGGGGGGTGTCACCGGGGAGCTGTTTTTT. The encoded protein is CASSWLAGGVTGELFF.